These 19 T cell receptor beta chains were all obtained from the same sample, sequenced in a study of breast tumors, draining lymph nodes, adjacent tissues. TCRdb re-derived calls from the multiplex PCR reads in MiXCR, one entry per CDR3 protein. The profile shows 20,000 or so distinct CDR3 sequences, approximately 49% of them singletons. Sequencing used breast tumor tissue. These receptors were collected from a female donor with breast cancer. Some clones in this sample may be carry-over from other donors' samples.

Remarks on this clonotype: One end of the junction fails to match germline, which may point to a read error. V is TRBV2 and J is TRBJ2-1; D could derive from TRBD1 or TRBD2 (7 bases each). CDR3 size: 12 residues. Looked up from germline, CDR1 is SNHLY and CDR2 is FYNNEI. The CDR3 reads CASSGQGGGPLF. In nucleotides, the CDR3 is TGTGCCAGCAGTGGTCAGGGGGGGGGCCCGCTCTTC.

Points on this clonotype: Being one base from a much bigger clone, this may be a read error. The J gene is TRBJ2-4, the V gene TRBV5-5; maybe TRBD1 (6 bases). Trimming took 1 base from V and 7 from J, leaving 18 bases between them. Per germline, CDR1 SGHKS and CDR2 YYEKEE (reference sequence). The CDR3 length is 16 residues. The CDR3: CASSLRLSGARNIQYF. The CDR3, as DNA: TGTGCCAGCAGCTTGCGTCTCTCAGGGGCCCGGAACATTCAGTACTTC. The entire variable domain, with the rest obtained from reference TRBV5-5 and TRBJ2-4, is as follows: DAGVTQSPTHLIKTRGQQVTLRCSPISGHKSVSWYQQVLGQGPQFIFQYYEKEERGRGNFPDRFSARQFPNYSSELNVNALLLGDSALYLCASSLRLSGARNIQYFGAGTRLSVL.

At least ten counts were recorded for this clonotype. The CDR3 region is CASSRTDSEAFF. CDR3 nucleotides: TGTGCCAGCAGTCGGACAGATAGTGAAGCTTTCTTT. The chain recombines TRBV7-9 with TRBJ1-1; tentatively, D is TRBD1 (6 bases). The CDR3 contains 12 residues. Germline V lookup: CDR1 SEHNR, CDR2 FQNEAQ (reference sequence). With 6 bases removed from V and 7 bases from J, the gap between germline ends came to 12 bases.

This clonotype appeared a single time. The gene calls are TRBV6-2 or TRBV6-3 and TRBJ2-7; the match to TRBD1 covers 9 bases. From germline, CDR1 is MNHEY and CDR2 SVGEGT. V shed 5 bases and J 1 base; nucleotides not matched to a gene: 18. The CDR3 sequence is 19 residues long. CDR3 DNA sequence: TGTGCCAGCAGTGTCACCCCACAGGGGACAGGGACTCCTTCCTACGAGCAGTACTTC. Translating gives CASSVTPQGTGTPSYEQYF.

The chain has TRBV7-3 and TRBJ2-1; 14 bases are shared with TRBD2. This CDR3 has 15 residues. Looked up from germline, CDR1 is SGHTA and CDR2 is FQGTGA. DNA of the CDR3: TGTGGCAGTAGCTTAAGCGGGACTAGCGGGGGTGAGCAGTTCTTC. It is translated as CGSSLSGTSGGEQFF.

Written as DNA, the CDR3 is TGCAGCGTTAGACTAGCGGTAGAGCAGTACTTC. Encoded protein: CSVRLAVEQYF. The rearrangement uses TRBV29-1 and TRBJ2-7, with 9 bases identical to TRBD2. The J segment lost 7 bases and the V segment lost 5 bases, leaving 3 bases of the junction unmatched. The CDR3 loop spans 11 amino acids. CDR1 and CDR2 from the germline V gene are SQVTM and ANQGSEA.

CDR3 nucleotides: TGCAGTGCTAGGACTAGCGGGAGGGCCTACAATGAGCAGTTCTTC. Residues: CSARTSGRAYNEQFF. V usage is TRBV20-1 and J usage is TRBJ2-1; TRBD2 matches 14 bases. CDR3 size: 15 residues. Germline CDR1 DFQATT, CDR2 SNEGSKA (reference sequence). The J segment lost 2 bases and the V segment lost 3 bases, leaving 0 bases of the junction unmatched.

This clonotype is deemed medium-sized. V is TRBV20-1 and J is TRBJ2-7, with 11 bases fitting TRBD1. The germline V gene encodes CDR1 DFQATT and CDR2 SNEGSKA (reference sequence). The CDR3 totals 14 residues. V lost 6 bases to trimming and J lost 6 bases; unmatched junction nucleotides: 10. Written as DNA, the CDR3 is TGCAGTGCAACCGGGACAGGGGGTCCGAGCGAGCAGTACTTC. Its protein product is CSATGTGGPSEQYF.

The V gene is TRBV2, the J gene TRBJ2-7; D call uncertain. CDR1 and CDR2 (germline): SNHLY, FYNNEI. V was trimmed by 4 bases and J by 1 base, leaving 8 bases between them. The CDR3 runs to 13 residues. CDR3 region: CASSVTRSYEQYF. The CDR3 DNA follows: TGTGCCAGCAGTGTGACACGTTCCTACGAGCAGTACTTC.

At least ten counts were recorded for this clonotype. One end of the junction fails to match germline, which may point to a read error. This sequence joins TRBV12-3 or TRBV12-4 and TRBJ2-7, with 12 bases that match TRBD1. The CDR3 is 16 residues long. Here the CDR3 reads CASSPTGGQGAYEQYF. CDR3 sequence (DNA): TGTGCCAGCAGTCCAACCGGGGGACAGGGGGCCTATGAGCAGTACTTC.

This clonotype has a count of ten or more. The rearrangement uses TRBV6-5 and TRBJ2-7; D is undetermined. The CDR3 is 15 residues long. Between the trimmed V and J ends, which lost 0 bases and 3 bases, there was a span of 12 bases. CDR1 is MNHEY and CDR2 is SVGAGI in the germline V gene. The CDR3 is CASSYSLQNNYEQYF. The CDR3 DNA reads TGTGCCAGCAGTTACTCACTACAGAACAACTACGAGCAGTACTTC.

Worth noting for this clonotype: One end of the junction does not line up with germline, which may come from a read error. The V gene is TRBV11-3, the J gene TRBJ2-3; 10 bases are a match to TRBD1. The CDR3 extends over 15 amino acids. Germline CDR1 and CDR2: SGHNT and YENEEA. The CDR3 region has the DNA TGTGCCAGCAGCCCGGCGGGACAGGGGACAGATACGCGGTATTTT. Translation gives CASSPAGQGTDTRYF.

The J gene is TRBJ1-2, the V gene TRBV5-1; D is perhaps TRBD1 (5 bases). Trimming removed 4 bases from V and 8 bases from J, with 9 bases in between. This CDR3 region has 11 residues. Germline CDR1 is SGHRS and CDR2 is YFSETQ. The CDR3 sequence: CASSPGHGYTF. In nucleotides, the CDR3 is TGCGCCAGCAGCCCCGGACACGGCTACACCTTC.

V gene TRBV20-1 combines with J gene TRBJ1-2; 7 bases line up with TRBD1. There are 12 residues in the CDR3. CDR1 and CDR2 from the germline V gene are DFQATT and SNEGSKA (reference sequence). Trimming took 8 bases from V and 2 from J; bases not matched to a gene: 5. In DNA, the CDR3 is TGCAGTACGGAACAGGGGAACTATGGCTACACCTTC. Amino acids: CSTEQGNYGYTF.

At least ten counts were recorded for this clonotype. The chain combines TRBV11-3 with TRBJ2-2; TRBD2 is a possible D gene (7 bases). The CDR3 is 15 residues long. Germline V lookup: CDR1 SGHNT, CDR2 YENEEA. V gave up 0 bases and J gave up 5 bases, with 10 bases separating them. CDR3 sequence: CASSLEGGATGELFF. CDR3 DNA: TGTGCCAGCAGCTTAGAAGGGGGGGCAACCGGGGAGCTGTTTTTT.

The chain's CDR3 is CTGTSVTDTQYF. CDR3 sequence (DNA): TGCACCGGGACTAGCGTGACAGATACGCAGTATTTT. The chain is built from TRBV20-1 and TRBJ2-3, with 10 positions matching TRBD2. Per germline, CDR1 DFQATT and CDR2 SNEGSKA (reference sequence). The CDR3 covers 12 residues.

The V and J genes are TRBV12-3 or TRBV12-4 and TRBJ1-4; D gene ambiguous. Between the trimmed V and J ends, which lost 3 bases and 6 bases, there was a span of 11 bases. This CDR3 has 14 residues. The DNA for the CDR3 is TGTGCCAGCAGTTTGTCGGGCAGCTATGAAAAACTGTTTTTT. It yields the protein CASSLSGSYEKLFF.

The CDR3 coding sequence is TGTGCCACCAGCAGCTTTCGGGGGGATTCACCCCTCCACTTT. Its translation: CATSSFRGDSPLHF. V is TRBV15 and J is TRBJ1-6; a weak D match, TRBD1 (5 bases). This CDR3 contains 14 residues. Germline V gene sequence: CDR1 LNHNV, CDR2 YYDKDF (reference sequence). The ends were cut back, 3 bases at V and 8 bases at J, with 11 bases in the middle.

This clonotype was seen at least ten times. The chain combines TRBV27 with TRBJ2-2; TRBD1 agrees at 11 bases. The CDR3 extends over 15 amino acids. CDR1 and CDR2 from the germline V gene are MNHEY and SMNVEV (reference sequence). J lost 4 bases, V lost 5 bases, and 3 bases had no gene match. CDR3: CASSPDRGPTGELFF. CDR3 DNA sequence: TGTGCCAGCAGTCCGGACAGGGGGCCCACCGGGGAGCTGTTTTTT.